This T cell receptor (beta chain) was captured in a study of response to subunit inactivated influenza vaccine. Study outcomes and limitations: The authors put forward the suggestion that each seasonal influenza vaccination may bring in only a limited number of new T cells.

TCRdb independently ran MiXCR on the RT-PCR reads; one entry per CDR3 protein. The sample has 450,000 to 700,000 distinct CDR3 sequences; 12% to 15% are singletons. This clonotype was picked up one time. Antigen specificity is unknown. The CDR3 spans 13 residues. With 4 bases removed from V and 1 base from J, the gap between germline ends came to 7 bases. The germline V gene encodes CDR1 LNHNV and CDR2 YYDKDF (reference sequence). This sample comprised PBMCs from blood, obtained roughly 13 days after vaccination. The chain has TRBV15 and TRBJ1-1, with D perhaps TRBD1 (6 bases). This TCR was sampled from a man aged 50-60 years who received an inactivated influenza vaccine. The CDR3 loop is CATSTQGNTEAFF. The CDR3 region has the DNA TGTGCCACCAGCACACAGGGGAACACTGAAGCTTTCTTT.